This T cell receptor (beta chain) was retrieved from a study of blood T cell repertoires in COVID-19. Study information: PBMCs, B-cell-depleted T cells, or T cells were the source of the cDNA or gDNA that made up the material.

Recruited during active infection, patients (from Seattle) were subsequently followed longitudinally. Authors' processing steps: Amplification of reference gene primers provided the estimated nucleated cell counts. Sequencing used immunoSEQ multiplex PCR; TCRdb keeps in-frame clones, though not all of them. V and J calls and clone size are given by that table; D and trimming were obtained from the DNA. The table records 65,000 to 95,000 clones, 80% to 95% of them present only once. Losses at the gene ends were 3 bases for V and 4 bases for J; bases not matched to a gene: 6. The CDR3 sequence is 15 residues long. Germline CDR1 and CDR2: LNHDA and SQIVND (reference sequence). This clone occurred a few times.

The material sequenced was peripheral blood. V is TRBV19 and J is TRBJ1-3; 7 nucleotides align to TRBD1. The sequence was collected from a man in his fifties with COVID-19, enrolled during active disease. The CDR3 reads CASSILMTGGNTIYF. DNA of the CDR3: TGTGCCAGTAGTATCCTGATGACAGGGGGAAACACCATATATTTT.